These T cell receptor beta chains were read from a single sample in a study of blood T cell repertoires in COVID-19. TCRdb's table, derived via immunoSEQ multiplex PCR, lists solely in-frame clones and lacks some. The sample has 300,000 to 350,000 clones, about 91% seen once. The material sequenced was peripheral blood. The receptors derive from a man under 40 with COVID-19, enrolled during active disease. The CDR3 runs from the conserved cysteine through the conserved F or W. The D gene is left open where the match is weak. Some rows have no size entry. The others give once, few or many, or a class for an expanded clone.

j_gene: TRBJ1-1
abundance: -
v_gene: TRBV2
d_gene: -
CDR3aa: CATRVHWNTEAFF
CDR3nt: TGTGCCACCAGAGTACATTGGAACACTGAAGCTTTCTTT

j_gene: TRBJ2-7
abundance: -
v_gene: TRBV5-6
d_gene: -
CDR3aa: CASSWDLAPYEQYF
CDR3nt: TGTGCCAGCAGCTGGGACTTGGCTCCTTACGAGCAGTACTTC

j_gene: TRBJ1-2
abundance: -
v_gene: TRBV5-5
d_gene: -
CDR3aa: CASSLGQGFTYGYTF
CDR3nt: TGTGCCAGCAGCTTGGGTCAGGGTTTTACCTATGGCTACACCTTC

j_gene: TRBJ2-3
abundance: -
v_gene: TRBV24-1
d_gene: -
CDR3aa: CATSDSRMRGLTDTQYF
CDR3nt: TGTGCCACCAGTGATTCGAGGATGCGGGGGCTCACAGATACGCAGTATTTT

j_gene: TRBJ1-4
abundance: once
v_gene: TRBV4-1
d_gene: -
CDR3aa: CASSLYTGGVTNEKLFF
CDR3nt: TGCGCCAGCAGCCTCTACACCGGGGGAGTGACTAATGAAAAACTGTTTTTT

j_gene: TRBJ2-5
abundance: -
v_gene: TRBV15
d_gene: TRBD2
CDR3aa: CATSRDLLGGQETQYF
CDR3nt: TGTGCCACCAGCAGAGATCTTTTGGGGGGGCAAGAGACCCAGTACTTC

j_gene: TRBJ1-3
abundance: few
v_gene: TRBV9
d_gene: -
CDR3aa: CASSPTTSGNTIYF
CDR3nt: TGTGCCAGCAGCCCGACAACTTCTGGAAACACCATATATTTT

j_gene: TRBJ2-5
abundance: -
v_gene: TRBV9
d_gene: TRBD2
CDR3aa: CASSVGLAGRQETQYF
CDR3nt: TGTGCCAGCAGCGTGGGACTAGCGGGGCGCCAAGAGACCCAGTACTTC

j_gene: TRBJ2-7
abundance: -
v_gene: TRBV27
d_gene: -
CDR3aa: CASSSKPGYSYEQYF
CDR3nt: TGTGCCAGCAGTTCTAAACCGGGGTATTCCTACGAGCAGTACTTC

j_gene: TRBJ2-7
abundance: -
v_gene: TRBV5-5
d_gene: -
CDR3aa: CASSRRVNYEQYF
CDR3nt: TGTGCCAGCAGCCGCCGGGTTAACTACGAGCAGTACTTC

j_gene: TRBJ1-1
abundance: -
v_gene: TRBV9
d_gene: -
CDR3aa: CASSPLTGSMNTEAFF
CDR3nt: TGTGCCAGCAGCCCGCTGACAGGTTCTATGAACACTGAAGCTTTCTTT

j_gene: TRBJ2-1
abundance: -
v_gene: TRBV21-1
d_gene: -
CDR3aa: CASSKVQGIYNEQFF
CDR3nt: TGTGCCAGCAGCAAGGTACAGGGGATTTACAATGAGCAGTTCTTC

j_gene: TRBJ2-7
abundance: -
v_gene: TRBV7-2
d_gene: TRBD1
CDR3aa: CASSSLGQGAGEQYF
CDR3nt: TGTGCCAGCAGCTCCCTGGGGCAGGGGGCGGGGGAGCAGTACTTC

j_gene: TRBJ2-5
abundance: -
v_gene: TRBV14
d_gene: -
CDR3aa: CASSQAPKETQYF
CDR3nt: TGTGCCAGCAGCCAAGCGCCTAAAGAGACCCAGTACTTC

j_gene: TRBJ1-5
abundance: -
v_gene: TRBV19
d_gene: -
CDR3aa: CASSWGSRGTQPQHF
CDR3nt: TGTGCCAGTAGTTGGGGGTCGCGGGGGACTCAGCCCCAGCATTTT

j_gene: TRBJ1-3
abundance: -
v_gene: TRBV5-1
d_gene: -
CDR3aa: CASRSGVTGNTIYF
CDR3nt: TGCGCCAGCAGATCGGGTGTAACTGGAAACACCATATATTTT

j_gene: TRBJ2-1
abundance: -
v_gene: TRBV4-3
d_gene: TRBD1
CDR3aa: CASSLLEGQGGAYNEQFF
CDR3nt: TGCGCCAGCAGCCTACTAGAAGGACAGGGGGGCGCCTACAATGAGCAGTTCTTC

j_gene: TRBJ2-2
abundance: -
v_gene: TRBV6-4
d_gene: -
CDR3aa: CASSPRDTTGELFF
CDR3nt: TGTGCCAGCAGTCCCCGGGACACCACCGGGGAGCTGTTTTTT

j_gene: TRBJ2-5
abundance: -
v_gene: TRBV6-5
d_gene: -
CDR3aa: CASTRTNQETQYF
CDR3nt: TGTGCCAGCACCCGGACTAACCAAGAGACCCAGTACTTC

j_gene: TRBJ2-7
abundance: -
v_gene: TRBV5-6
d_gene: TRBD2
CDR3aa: CASSLSGRGYEQYF
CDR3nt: TGTGCCAGCAGCTTGAGCGGGAGGGGGTACGAGCAGTACTTC

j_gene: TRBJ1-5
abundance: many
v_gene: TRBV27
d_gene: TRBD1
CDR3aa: CASSRGRILGQAYNQPQHF
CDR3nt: TGTGCCAGCAGCAGAGGTAGGATCCTTGGACAGGCGTACAATCAGCCCCAGCATTTT

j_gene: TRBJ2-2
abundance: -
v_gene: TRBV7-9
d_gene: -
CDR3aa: CASSLETANTGELFF
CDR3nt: TGTGCCAGCAGCTTAGAAACAGCTAACACCGGGGAGCTGTTTTTT

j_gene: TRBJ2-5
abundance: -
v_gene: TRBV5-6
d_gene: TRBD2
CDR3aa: CASSPSGAGGPSGKTQYF
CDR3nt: TGTGCCAGCAGCCCCTCGGGAGCGGGGGGACCTTCCGGGAAGACCCAGTACTTC

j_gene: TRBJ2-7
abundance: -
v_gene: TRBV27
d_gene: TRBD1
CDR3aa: CASSLGDREGRIGYEQYF
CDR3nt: TGTGCCAGCAGTTTAGGGGACAGGGAGGGCCGGATTGGGTACGAGCAGTACTTC

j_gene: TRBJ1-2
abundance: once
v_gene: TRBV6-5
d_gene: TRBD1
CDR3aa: CASSYLGTGGAGYTF
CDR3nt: TGTGCCAGCAGTTACCTCGGGACAGGGGGCGCGGGCTACACCTTC

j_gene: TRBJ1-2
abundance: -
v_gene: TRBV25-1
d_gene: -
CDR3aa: CASSPQAGNYGYTF
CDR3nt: TGTGCCAGCAGCCCCCAGGCGGGTAACTATGGCTACACCTTC

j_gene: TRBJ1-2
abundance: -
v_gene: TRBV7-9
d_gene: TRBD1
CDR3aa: CASSSSQGRGYTF
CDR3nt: TGTGCCAGCAGCAGCTCACAGGGGAGAGGCTACACCTTC

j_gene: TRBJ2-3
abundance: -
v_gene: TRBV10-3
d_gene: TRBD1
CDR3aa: CAISAGTGDTQYF
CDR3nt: TGTGCCATCAGTGCCGGGACAGGGGATACGCAGTATTTT

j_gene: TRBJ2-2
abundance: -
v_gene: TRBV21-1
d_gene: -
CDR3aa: CASSKSRLAGANTGELFF
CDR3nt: TGTGCCAGCAGCAAGAGTCGGCTAGCGGGGGCGAACACCGGGGAGCTGTTTTTT

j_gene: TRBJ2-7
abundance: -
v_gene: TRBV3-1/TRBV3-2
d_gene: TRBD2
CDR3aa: CASSQDHETSEPYEQYF
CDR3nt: TGTGCCAGCAGCCAAGATCACGAGACTAGCGAGCCTTACGAGCAGTACTTC

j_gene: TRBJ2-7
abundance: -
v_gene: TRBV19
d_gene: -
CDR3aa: CASSVYSSSYEQYF
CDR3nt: TGTGCCAGTAGTGTTTACTCGAGCTCCTACGAGCAGTACTTC

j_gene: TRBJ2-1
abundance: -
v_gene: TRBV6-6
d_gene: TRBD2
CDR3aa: CASSPLAGGPGEQFF
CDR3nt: TGTGCCAGCAGTCCACTAGCGGGGGGGCCGGGTGAGCAGTTCTTC

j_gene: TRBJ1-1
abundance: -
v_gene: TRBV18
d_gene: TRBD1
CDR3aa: CASSQPTWTGGEAFF
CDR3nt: TGTGCCAGCTCACAACCGACCTGGACAGGCGGTGAAGCTTTCTTT

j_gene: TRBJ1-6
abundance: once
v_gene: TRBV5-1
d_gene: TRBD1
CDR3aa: CASSLEGQGPWDSPLHF
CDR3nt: TGCGCCAGCAGCTTGGAGGGACAGGGGCCCTGGGATTCACCCCTCCACTTT

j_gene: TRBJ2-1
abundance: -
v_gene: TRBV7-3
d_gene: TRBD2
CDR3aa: CASSPGLAGNEQFF
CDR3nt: TGTGCCAGCAGCCCGGGACTAGCGGGAAATGAGCAGTTCTTC

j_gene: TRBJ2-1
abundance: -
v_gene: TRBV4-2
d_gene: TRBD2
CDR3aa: CASSRGLAGGTYNEQFF
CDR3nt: TGTGCCAGCAGCCGAGGACTAGCGGGGGGGACTTACAATGAGCAGTTCTTC

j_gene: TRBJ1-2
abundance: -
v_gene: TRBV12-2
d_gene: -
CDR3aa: CASRPKGQGGGYTF
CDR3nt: TGTGCAAGTCGTCCCAAAGGACAGGGTGGTGGCTACACCTTC

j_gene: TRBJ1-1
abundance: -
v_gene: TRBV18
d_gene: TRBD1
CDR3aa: CASLLSRWTGGTEAFF
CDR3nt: TGTGCCAGCTTATTAAGTCGCTGGACAGGGGGCACTGAAGCTTTCTTT

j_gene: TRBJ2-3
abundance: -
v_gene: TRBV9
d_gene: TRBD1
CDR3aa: CASSAGTGVGDTQYF
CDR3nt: TGTGCCAGCAGCGCGGGGACAGGGGTTGGAGATACGCAGTATTTT

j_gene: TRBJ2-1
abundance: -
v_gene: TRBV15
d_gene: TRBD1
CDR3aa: CATSKDRATYNEQFF
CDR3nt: TGTGCCACCAGTAAAGACAGGGCCACCTACAATGAGCAGTTCTTC

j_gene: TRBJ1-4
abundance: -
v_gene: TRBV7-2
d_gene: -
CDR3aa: CASSQGQYNEKLFF
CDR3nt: TGTGCCAGCAGCCAGGGGCAGTATAATGAAAAACTGTTTTTT

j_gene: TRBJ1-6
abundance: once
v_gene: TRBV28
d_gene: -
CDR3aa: CATNSGGAQNSPLHF
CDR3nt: TGTGCCACAAACAGTGGGGGCGCGCAGAATTCACCCCTCCACTTT

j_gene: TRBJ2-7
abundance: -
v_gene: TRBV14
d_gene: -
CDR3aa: CASSQWNSFYEQYF
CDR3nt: TGTGCCAGCAGCCAATGGAACAGCTTCTACGAGCAGTACTTC

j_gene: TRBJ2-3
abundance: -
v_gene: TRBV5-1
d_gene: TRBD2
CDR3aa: CASSLGGGKDTQYF
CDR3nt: TGCGCCAGCAGCTTAGGCGGGGGGAAAGATACGCAGTATTTT

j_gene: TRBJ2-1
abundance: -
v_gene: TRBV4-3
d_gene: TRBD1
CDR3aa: CASSRRDSAFGDEQFF
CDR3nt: TGCGCCAGCAGCCGCCGGGACAGTGCCTTTGGGGATGAGCAGTTCTTC

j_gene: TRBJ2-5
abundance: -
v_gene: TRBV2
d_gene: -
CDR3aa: CASSEGRAQETQYF
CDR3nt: TGTGCCAGCAGTGAGGGCAGGGCACAAGAGACCCAGTACTTC

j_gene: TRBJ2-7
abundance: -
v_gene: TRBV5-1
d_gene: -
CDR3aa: CASSLAGGGPYEQYF
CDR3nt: TGCGCCAGCAGCTTGGCTGGCGGGGGCCCCTACGAGCAGTACTTC

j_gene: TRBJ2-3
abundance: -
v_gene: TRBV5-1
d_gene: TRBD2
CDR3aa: CASSSQAGVTDTQYF
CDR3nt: TGCGCCAGCAGCTCCCAAGCGGGGGTTACAGATACGCAGTATTTT

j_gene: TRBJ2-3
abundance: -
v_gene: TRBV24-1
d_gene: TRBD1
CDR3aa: CATSVDRGRSTDTQYF
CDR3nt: TGTGCCACCAGTGTTGACAGGGGTAGGAGCACAGATACGCAGTATTTT

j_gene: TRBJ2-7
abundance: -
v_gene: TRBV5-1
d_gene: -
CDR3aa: CASSVQGLPYEQYF
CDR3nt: TGCGCCAGCAGCGTGCAGGGGTTGCCATACGAGCAGTACTTC

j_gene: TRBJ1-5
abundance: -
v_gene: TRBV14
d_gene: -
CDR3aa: CARVTEEPSQPQHF
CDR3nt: TGTGCCAGGGTAACGGAGGAACCTTCCCAGCCCCAGCATTTT

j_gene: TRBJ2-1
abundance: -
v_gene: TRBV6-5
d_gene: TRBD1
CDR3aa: CASSPGTGGYNEQFF
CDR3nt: TGTGCCAGCAGCCCCGGGACAGGGGGCTACAATGAGCAGTTCTTC

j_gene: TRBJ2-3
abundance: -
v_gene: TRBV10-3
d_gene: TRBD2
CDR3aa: CAISEDGLAALRTDTQYF
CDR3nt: TGTGCCATCAGTGAGGACGGACTAGCGGCCCTGAGGACAGATACGCAGTATTTT

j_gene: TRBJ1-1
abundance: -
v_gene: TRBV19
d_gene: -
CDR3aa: CASSAVQGVGTEAFF
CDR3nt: TGTGCCAGTAGTGCCGTACAGGGTGTGGGCACTGAAGCTTTCTTT

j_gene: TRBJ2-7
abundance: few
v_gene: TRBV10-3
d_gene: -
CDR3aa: CATQGESYEQYF
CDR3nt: TGTGCCACACAGGGAGAATCCTACGAGCAGTACTTC

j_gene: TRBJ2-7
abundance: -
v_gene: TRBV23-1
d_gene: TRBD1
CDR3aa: CASSQKSGTGFYEQYF
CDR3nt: TGCGCCAGCAGTCAAAAATCCGGGACAGGGTTCTACGAGCAGTACTTC

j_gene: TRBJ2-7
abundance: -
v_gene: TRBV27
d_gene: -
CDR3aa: CASSLTEGQTPWYF
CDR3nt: TGTGCCAGCAGTTTAACGGAGGGACAGACCCCTTGGTACTTC

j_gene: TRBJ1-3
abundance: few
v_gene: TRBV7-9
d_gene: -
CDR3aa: CASSLNRQAFGGNTIYF
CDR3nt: TGTGCCAGCAGCTTAAACCGACAGGCCTTCGGGGGAAACACCATATATTTT

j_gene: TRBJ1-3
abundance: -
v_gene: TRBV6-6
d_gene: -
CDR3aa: CASSNTGHSGNTIYF
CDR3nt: TGTGCCAGCAGTAACACCGGACACTCTGGAAACACCATATATTTT

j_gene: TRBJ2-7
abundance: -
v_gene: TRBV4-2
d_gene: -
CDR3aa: CASSPQHGVPGEQYF
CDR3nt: TGTGCCAGCAGCCCTCAGCACGGGGTCCCGGGTGAGCAGTACTTC